The T cell receptor (beta chain) described here comes from a study of T cells in Graves' hyperthyroidism and ophthalmopathy. Turning to the study itself: Peripheral blood was obtained at initial diagnosis, preceding any treatment. Findings and caveats of the study: Most thyroid-expanded clonotypes above 0.001 were also found in blood.

The CDR3 runs 15 residues. V gave up 0 bases and J gave up 4 bases, with 12 bases separating them. Germline CDR1 MNHNS, CDR2 SASEGT. This clonotype was detected ten times or more. Its antigen is currently unknown. Amplified TCR beta CDR3 regions derived from RNA transcripts. The HTBI set primed first-round TCR CDR3 RT-PCR. Using its own MiXCR run on the multiplex PCR reads, TCRdb lists one record per CDR3 protein. The data contain under 250,000 distinct CDR3 sequences, roughly 17% of them singletons. PBMCs stemmed from under 11 ml fresh peripheral blood. The sequence derives from a middle-aged man with Graves' hyperthyroidism. The material sequenced was blood. J is TRBJ2-5 and V is TRBV6-1, with D tentatively TRBD1 (6 bases). CDR3 sequence reads: CASSEAWGLIETQYF. CDR3 DNA sequence: TGTGCCAGCAGTGAAGCATGGGGGCTGATAGAGACCCAGTACTTC.